This is a list of T cell receptor beta chains from one sample in a study of tumor-infiltrating lymphocytes in oesophageal squamous cell carcinoma. TCRdb re-derived calls from the PCR reads in MiXCR, one entry per CDR3 protein. The sample lists fewer than 25,000 distinct CDR3 sequences; 40% to 50% were seen once. The sample consisted of esophageal tumor tissue. These receptors all stem from a male donor with esophageal squamous cell carcinoma. CDR3s leave out the opening cysteine and the closing phenylalanine or tryptophan.

j_call v_call cdr3_aa
TRBJ2-2 TRBV7-4 ASSLGQGGNTGELF
TRBJ2-3 TRBV7-8 ASSPLAGGYTDTQY
TRBJ1-5 TRBV12-3/TRBV12-4 ASSLSRGVGPQH
. TRBV7-8 ASSLVETQY
TRBJ1-6 TRBV6-1 ASSYRDNSPLH
TRBJ2-7 TRBV10-3 AIRRTGGSYEQY
TRBJ2-1 TRBV7-6 ASSLKGTPYNEQF
TRBJ2-7 TRBV2 ATSEEGRKF
TRBJ2-7 TRBV28 ASSKGLAVSYEQY
TRBJ2-1 TRBV10-1 ASSAVRTSGTYNEQF
TRBJ2-3 TRBV20-1 SATTSGTRTDTQY
TRBJ2-4 TRBV7-6 ASSDTQDTQNIQY
TRBJ2-7 TRBV18 ASSRDFFQY
TRBJ2-7 TRBV24-1 ATSTNAGLAPRGEQY
TRBJ2-1 TRBV7-3 ASSPDRVNNEQF
TRBJ2-1 TRBV6-1 ASSEAGGLGYNEQF
TRBJ2-7 TRBV5-5 ASSDRGLYEQY
. TRBV3-1 ASSLQSGTGNTIY
TRBJ1-5 TRBV7-2 ASSSYRRHYEQYFGPGQSPQH
TRBJ2-1 TRBV7-8 ASSPGGPNEQF
TRBJ2-7 TRBV7-9 ASTGGDSYEQY
TRBJ2-3 TRBV30 AWSHGGVGDTQY
TRBJ1-5 TRBV3-1 ASSYGTGGAGQPQH
TRBJ2-3 TRBV7-3 ASSLLAGGRGDTQY